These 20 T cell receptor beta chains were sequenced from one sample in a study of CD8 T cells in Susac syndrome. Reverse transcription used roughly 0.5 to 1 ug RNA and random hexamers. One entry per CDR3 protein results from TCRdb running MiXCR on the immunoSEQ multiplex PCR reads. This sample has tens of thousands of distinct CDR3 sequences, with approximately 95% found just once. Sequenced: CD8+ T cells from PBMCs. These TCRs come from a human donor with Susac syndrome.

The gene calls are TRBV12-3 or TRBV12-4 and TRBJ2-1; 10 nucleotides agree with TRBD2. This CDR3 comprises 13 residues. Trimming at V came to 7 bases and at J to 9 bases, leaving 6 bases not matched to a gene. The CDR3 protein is CASMPGLASEQFF. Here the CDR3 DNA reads TGTGCCAGCATGCCGGGACTAGCGAGTGAGCAGTTCTTC.

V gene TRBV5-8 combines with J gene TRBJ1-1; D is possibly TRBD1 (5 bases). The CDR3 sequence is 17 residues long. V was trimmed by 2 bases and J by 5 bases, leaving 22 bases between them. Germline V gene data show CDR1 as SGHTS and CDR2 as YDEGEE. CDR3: CASSFHLRGGGVTEAFF. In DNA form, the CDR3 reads TGTGCCAGCAGCTTTCATTTACGTGGGGGAGGGGTGACTGAAGCTTTCTTT.

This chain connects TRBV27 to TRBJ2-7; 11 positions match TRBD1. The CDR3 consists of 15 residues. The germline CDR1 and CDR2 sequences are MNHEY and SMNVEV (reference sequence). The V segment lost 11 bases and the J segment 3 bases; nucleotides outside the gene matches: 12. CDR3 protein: CAGRRDRGFDYEQYF. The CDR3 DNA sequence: TGTGCCGGGAGACGGGACAGGGGGTTCGACTACGAGCAGTACTTC.

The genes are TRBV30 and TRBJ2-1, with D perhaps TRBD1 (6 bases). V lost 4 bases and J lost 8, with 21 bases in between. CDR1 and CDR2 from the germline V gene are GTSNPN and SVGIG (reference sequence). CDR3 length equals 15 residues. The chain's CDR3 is CAWMTPGHSWDEQFF. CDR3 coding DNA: TGTGCCTGGATGACTCCGGGACATAGCTGGGATGAGCAGTTCTTC.

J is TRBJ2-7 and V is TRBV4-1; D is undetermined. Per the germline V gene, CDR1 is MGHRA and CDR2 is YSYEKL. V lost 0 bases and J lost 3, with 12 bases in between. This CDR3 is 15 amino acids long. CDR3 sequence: CASSQDSSRYYEQYF. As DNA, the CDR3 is TGCGCCAGCAGCCAAGATTCGAGCCGATACTACGAGCAGTACTTC.

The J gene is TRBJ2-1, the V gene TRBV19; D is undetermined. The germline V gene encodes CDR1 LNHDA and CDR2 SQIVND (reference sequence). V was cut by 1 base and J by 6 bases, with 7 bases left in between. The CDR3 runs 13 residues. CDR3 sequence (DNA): TGTGCCAGTAGTATAGCGGCCGTCAATGAGCAGTTCTTC. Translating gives CASSIAAVNEQFF.

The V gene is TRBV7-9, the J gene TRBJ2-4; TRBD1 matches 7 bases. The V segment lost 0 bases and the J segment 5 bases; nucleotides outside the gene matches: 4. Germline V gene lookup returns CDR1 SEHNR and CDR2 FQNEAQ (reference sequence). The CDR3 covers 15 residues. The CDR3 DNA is TGTGCCAGCAGCTTAGCGGTGCAGGGGGAAAACATTCAGTACTTC. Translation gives CASSLAVQGENIQYF.

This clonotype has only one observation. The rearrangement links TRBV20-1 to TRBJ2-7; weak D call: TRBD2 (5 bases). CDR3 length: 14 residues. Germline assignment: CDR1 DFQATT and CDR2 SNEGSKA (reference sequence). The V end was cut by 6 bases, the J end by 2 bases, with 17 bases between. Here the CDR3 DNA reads TGCAGTGCCAATAAGGAGGAGGCCACCTACGAGCAGTACTTC. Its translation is CSANKEEATYEQYF.

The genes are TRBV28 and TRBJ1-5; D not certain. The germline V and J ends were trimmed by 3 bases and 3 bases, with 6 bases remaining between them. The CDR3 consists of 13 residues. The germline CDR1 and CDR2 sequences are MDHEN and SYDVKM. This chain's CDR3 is CASSLSLNQPQHF. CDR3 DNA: TGTGCCAGCAGTTTGAGTCTCAATCAGCCCCAGCATTTT.

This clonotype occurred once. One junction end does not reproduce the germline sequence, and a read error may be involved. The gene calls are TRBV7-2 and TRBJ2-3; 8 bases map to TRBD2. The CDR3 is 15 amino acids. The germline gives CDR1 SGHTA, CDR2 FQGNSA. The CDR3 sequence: CASILGTSRTDTQYF. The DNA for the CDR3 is TGTGCCAGCATCTTAGGGACTAGTCGCACAGATACGCAGTATTTT. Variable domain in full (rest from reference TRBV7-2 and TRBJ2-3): GAGVSQSPSNKVTEKGKDVELRCDPISGHTALYWYRQSLGQGLEFLIYFQGNSAPDKSGLPSDRFSAERTGGSVSTLTIQRTQQEDSAVYLCASILGTSRTDTQYFGPGTRLTVL.

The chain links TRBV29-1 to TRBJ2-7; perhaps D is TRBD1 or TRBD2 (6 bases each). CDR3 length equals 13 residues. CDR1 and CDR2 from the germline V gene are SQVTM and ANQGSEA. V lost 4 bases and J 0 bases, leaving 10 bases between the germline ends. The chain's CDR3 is CSVVSGASYEQYF. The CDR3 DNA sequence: TGCAGCGTTGTCTCGGGGGCCTCCTACGAGCAGTACTTC.

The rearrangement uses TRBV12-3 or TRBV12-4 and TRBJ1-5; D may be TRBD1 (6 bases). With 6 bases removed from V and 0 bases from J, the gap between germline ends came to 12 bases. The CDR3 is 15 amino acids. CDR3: CASSRTDYSNQPQHF. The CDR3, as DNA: TGTGCCAGCAGCCGGACAGATTATAGCAATCAGCCCCAGCATTTT.

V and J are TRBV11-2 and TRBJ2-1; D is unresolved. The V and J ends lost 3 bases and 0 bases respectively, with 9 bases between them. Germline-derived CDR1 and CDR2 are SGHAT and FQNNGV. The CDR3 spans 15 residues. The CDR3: CASSFATNSYNEQFF. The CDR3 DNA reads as TGTGCCAGCAGCTTCGCCACTAACTCCTACAATGAGCAGTTCTTC.

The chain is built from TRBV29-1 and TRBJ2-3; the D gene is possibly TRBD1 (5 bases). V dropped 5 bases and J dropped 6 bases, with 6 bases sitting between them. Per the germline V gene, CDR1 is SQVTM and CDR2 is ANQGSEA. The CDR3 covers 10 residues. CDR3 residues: CSVPGDTQYF. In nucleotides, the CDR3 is TGCAGCGTTCCAGGGGATACGCAGTATTTT.

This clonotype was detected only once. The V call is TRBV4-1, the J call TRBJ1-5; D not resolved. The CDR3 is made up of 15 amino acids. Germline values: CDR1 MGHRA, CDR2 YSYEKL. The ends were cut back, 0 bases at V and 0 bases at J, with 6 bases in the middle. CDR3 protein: CASSQDRNSNQPQHF. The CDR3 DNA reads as TGCGCCAGCAGCCAAGACCGAAATAGCAATCAGCCCCAGCATTTT.

CDR3 loop: CASSIGGSPYNEQFF. CDR3 nucleotide sequence: TGTGCCAGTAGTATTGGCGGGTCCCCCTACAATGAGCAGTTCTTC. V is TRBV19 and J is TRBJ2-1; tentative D call: TRBD2 (5 bases). Germline CDR1 reads LNHDA; CDR2 reads SQIVND (reference sequence). With 3 bases removed from V and 2 bases from J, the gap between germline ends came to 11 bases. The CDR3 contains 15 residues.

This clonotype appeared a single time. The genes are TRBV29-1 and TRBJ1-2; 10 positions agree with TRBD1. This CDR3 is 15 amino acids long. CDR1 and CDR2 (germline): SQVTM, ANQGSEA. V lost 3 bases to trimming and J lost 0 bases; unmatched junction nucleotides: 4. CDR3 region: CSVEGTGATNYGYTF. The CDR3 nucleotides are TGCAGCGTTGAGGGGACAGGGGCGACTAACTATGGCTACACCTTC.

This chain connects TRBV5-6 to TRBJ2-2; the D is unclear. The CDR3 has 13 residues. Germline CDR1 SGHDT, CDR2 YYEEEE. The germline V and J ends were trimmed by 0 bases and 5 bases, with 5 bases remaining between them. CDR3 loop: CASSLARTGELFF. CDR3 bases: TGTGCCAGCAGCTTGGCCAGGACCGGGGAGCTGTTTTTT.

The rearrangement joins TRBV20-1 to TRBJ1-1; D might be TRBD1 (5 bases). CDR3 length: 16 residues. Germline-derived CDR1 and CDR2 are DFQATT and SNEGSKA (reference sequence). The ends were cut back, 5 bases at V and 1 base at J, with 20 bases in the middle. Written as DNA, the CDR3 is TGCAGTGCTCCCTTCTTTGACAGTCGAGGGAACACTGAAGCTTTCTTT. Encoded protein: CSAPFFDSRGNTEAFF.

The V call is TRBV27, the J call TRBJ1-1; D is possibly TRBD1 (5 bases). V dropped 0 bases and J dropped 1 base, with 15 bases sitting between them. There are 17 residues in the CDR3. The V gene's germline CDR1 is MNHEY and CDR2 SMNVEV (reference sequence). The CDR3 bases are TGTGCCAGCAGTTTATCCTTTCCGAGGGGCCCGAACACTGAAGCTTTCTTT. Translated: CASSLSFPRGPNTEAFF.